Presented here are 3 T cell receptor beta chains from one specimen sequenced in a study of blood T cell repertoires in COVID-19. Generated by immunoSEQ multiplex PCR, the TCRdb table keeps only in-frame clones and is missing some. The profile shows roughly 250,000 clones, approximately 84% of them singletons. Input material: peripheral blood. Every receptor here comes from a person aged 70 to 79 with COVID-19, enrolled during active disease.

CDR3 bases: TGTGCCAGCAGCCAAGGACAGGTTAACTATGGCTACACCTTC. This sequence encodes CASSQGQVNYGYTF. The J gene is TRBJ1-2, the V gene TRBV5-6, with 7 positions matching TRBD1. Germline CDR1 and CDR2: SGHDT and YYEEEE. With V trimmed by 4 bases and J by 1 base, 4 bases remained unmatched. This CDR3 contains 14 residues.

The rearrangement joins TRBV7-2 to TRBJ2-1; 7 positions agree with TRBD1. Germline V lookup: CDR1 SGHTA, CDR2 FQGNSA. Trimming at V came to 3 bases and at J to 8 bases, leaving 10 bases not matched to a gene. There are 15 residues in the CDR3. Here the CDR3 reads CASSFRDSSFDEQFF. The DNA for the CDR3 is TGTGCCAGCAGCTTCAGGGACAGCTCTTTCGATGAGCAGTTCTTC. Together with reference TRBV7-2 and TRBJ2-1, the CDR3 gives the full variable domain: GAGVSQSPSNKVTEKGKDVELRCDPISGHTALYWYRQSLGQGLEFLIYFQGNSAPDKSGLPSDRFSAERTGGSVSTLTIQRTQQEDSAVYLCASSFRDSSFDEQFFGPGTRLTVL.

The genes are TRBV5-4 and TRBJ2-2; 10 bases align to TRBD2. The V gene end was trimmed by 3 bases and the J gene end by 5 bases; junction bases not matched to a gene: 4. CDR3 length equals 15 residues. Germline loops: CDR1 SGHNT, CDR2 YYREEE (reference sequence). CDR3 nucleotide sequence: TGTGCCAGCAGCTGGGAGCGGGAGGGGACCGGGGAGCTGTTTTTT. It yields the protein CASSWEREGTGELFF.